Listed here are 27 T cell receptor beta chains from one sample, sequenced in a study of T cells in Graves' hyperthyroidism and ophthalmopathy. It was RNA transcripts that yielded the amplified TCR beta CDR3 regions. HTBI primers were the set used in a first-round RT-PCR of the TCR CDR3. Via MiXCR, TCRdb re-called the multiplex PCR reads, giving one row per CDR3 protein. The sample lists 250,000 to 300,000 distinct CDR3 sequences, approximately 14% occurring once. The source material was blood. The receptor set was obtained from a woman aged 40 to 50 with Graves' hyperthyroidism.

CDR3 DNA sequence: TGTGCCAGCAGACTAGGGAACACAGATACGCAGTATTTT. As protein: CASRLGNTDTQYF. The chain has TRBV25-1 and TRBJ2-3, with TRBD2 as a possible D gene (5 bases). From germline, CDR1 is MGHDK and CDR2 SYGVNS. Trimming removed 6 bases from V and 2 bases from J, with 9 bases in between. The CDR3 has 13 amino acids. Looking up the rest from reference TRBV25-1 and TRBJ2-3 gives the full variable domain: EADIYQTPRYLVIGTGKKITLECSQTMGHDKMYWYQQDPGMELHLIHYSYGVNSTEKGDLSSESTVSRIRTEHFPLTLESARPSHTSQYLCASRLGNTDTQYFGPGTRLTVL.

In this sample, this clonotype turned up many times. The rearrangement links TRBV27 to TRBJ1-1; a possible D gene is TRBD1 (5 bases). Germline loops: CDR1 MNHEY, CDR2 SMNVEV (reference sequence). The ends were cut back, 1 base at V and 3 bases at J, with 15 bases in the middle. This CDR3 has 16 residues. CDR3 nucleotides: TGTGCCAGCAGTTTATTGGGCGCAGCGGGGGACACTGAAGCTTTCTTT. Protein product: CASSLLGAAGDTEAFF.

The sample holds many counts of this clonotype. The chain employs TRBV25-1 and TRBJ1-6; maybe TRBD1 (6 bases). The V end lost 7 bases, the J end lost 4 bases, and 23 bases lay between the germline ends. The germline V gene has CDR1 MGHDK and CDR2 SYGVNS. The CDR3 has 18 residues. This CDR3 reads CASMREPRAQGYNSPLHF. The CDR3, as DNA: TGTGCCAGCATGAGAGAGCCCAGGGCCCAGGGGTATAATTCACCCCTCCACTTT.

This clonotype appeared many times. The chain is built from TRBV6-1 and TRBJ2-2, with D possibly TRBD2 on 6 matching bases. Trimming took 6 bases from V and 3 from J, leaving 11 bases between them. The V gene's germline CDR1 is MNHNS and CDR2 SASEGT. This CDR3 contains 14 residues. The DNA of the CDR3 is TGTGCCAGCAGAACCTTAGCGGACACCGGGGAGCTGTTTTTT. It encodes CASRTLADTGELFF.

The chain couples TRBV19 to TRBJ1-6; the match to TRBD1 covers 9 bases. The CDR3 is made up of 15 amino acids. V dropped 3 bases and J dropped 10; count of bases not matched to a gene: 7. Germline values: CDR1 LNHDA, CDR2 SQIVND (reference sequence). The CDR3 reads CASSISNRGQSPLHF. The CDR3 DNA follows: TGTGCCAGTAGTATTTCAAACAGGGGGCAATCACCCCTCCACTTT.

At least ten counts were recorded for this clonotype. CDR3 sequence reads: CSVDLGGPEKLFF. CDR3 bases: TGCAGCGTTGACTTAGGGGGCCCTGAAAAACTGTTTTTT. V usage is TRBV29-1 and J usage is TRBJ1-4; 7 bases align to TRBD1. Unmatched junction bases numbered 5, after V lost 3 bases and J lost 7 bases. This CDR3 contains 13 residues. Germline CDR1 SQVTM, CDR2 ANQGSEA.

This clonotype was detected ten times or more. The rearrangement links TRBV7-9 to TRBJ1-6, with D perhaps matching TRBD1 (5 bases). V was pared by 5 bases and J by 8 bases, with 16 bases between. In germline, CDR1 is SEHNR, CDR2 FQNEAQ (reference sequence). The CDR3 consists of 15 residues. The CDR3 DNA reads TGTGCCAGCAGCGCCTCCGGGACGGAATATTCACCCCTCCACTTT. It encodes CASSASGTEYSPLHF.

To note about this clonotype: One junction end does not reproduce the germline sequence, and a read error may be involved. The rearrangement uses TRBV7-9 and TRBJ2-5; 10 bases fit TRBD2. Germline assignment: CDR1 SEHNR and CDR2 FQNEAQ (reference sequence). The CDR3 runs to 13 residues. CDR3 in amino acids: CASASGSQEIQYF. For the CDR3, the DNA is TGTGCCAGCGCTAGCGGGAGCCAAGAGATCCAGTACTTC. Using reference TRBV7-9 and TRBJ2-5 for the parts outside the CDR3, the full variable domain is DTGVSQNPRHKITKRGQNVTFRCDPISEHNRLYWYRQTLGQGPEFLTYFQNEAQLEKSRLLSDRFSAERPKGSFSTLEIQRTEQGDSAMYLCASASGSQEIQYFGPGTRLLVL.

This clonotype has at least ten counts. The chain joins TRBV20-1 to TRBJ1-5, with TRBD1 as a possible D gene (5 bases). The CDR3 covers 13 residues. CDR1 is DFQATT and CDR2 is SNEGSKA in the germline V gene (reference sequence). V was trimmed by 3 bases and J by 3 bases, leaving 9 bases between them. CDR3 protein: CSAREGSNQPQHF. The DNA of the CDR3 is TGCAGTGCTAGGGAGGGGTCCAATCAGCCCCAGCATTTT.

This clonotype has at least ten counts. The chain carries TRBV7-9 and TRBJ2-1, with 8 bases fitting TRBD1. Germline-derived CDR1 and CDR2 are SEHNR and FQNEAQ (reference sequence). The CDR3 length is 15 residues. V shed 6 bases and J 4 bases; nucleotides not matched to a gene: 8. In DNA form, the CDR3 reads TGTGCCAGCAGTCCCGGGGACAGGCTTTACAATGAGCAGTTCTTC. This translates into CASSPGDRLYNEQFF.

Here the CDR3 reads CASSLEIREEKLFF. CDR3 sequence (DNA): TGTGCCAGCAGCTTAGAAATTCGGGAGGAAAAACTGTTTTTT. The rearrangement links TRBV7-8 to TRBJ1-4; D unclear. Trimming took 1 base from V and 8 from J, leaving 11 bases between them. CDR1 SGHVS and CDR2 FQNEAQ come from the germline V gene. CDR3 length equals 14 residues. The whole variable domain, filled in from reference TRBV7-8 and TRBJ1-4, reads GAGVSQSPRYKVAKRGQDVALRCDPISGHVSLFWYQQALGQGPEFLTYFQNEAQLDKSGLPSDRFFAERPEGSVSTLKIQRTQQEDSAVYLCASSLEIREEKLFFGSGTQLSVL.

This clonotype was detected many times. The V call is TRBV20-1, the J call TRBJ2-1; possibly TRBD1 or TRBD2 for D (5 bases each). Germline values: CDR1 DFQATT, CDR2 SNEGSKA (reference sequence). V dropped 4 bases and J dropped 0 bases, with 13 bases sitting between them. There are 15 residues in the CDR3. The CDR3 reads CSAIRGDSSYNEQFF. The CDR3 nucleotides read TGCAGTGCTATACGAGGGGATAGCTCCTACAATGAGCAGTTCTTC.

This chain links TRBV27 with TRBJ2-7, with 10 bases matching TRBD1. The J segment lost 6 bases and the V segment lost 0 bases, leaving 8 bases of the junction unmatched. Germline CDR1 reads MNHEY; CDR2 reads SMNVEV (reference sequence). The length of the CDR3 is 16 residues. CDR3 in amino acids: CASSLSPTGGLFEQYF. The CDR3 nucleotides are TGTGCCAGCAGTTTATCGCCGACAGGGGGCTTGTTCGAGCAGTACTTC.

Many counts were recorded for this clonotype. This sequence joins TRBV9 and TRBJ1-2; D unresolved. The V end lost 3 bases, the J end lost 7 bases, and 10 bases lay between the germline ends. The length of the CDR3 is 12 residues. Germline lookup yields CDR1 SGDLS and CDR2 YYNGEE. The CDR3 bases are TGTGCCAGCAGCGCCAACAAGGCTGGCTACACCTTC. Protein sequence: CASSANKAGYTF.

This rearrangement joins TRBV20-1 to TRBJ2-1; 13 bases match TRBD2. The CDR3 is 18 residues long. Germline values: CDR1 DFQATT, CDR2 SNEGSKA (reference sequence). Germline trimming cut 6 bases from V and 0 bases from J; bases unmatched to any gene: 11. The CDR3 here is CSAVLLAGGKSSYNEQFF. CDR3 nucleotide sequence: TGCAGTGCCGTATTACTAGCGGGAGGGAAGAGCTCCTACAATGAGCAGTTCTTC.

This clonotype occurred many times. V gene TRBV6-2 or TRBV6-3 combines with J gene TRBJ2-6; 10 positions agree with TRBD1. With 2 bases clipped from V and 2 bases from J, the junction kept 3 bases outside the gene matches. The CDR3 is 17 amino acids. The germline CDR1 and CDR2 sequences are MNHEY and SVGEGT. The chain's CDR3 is CASSYGQGVAGANVLTF. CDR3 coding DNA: TGTGCCAGCAGTTACGGACAGGGGGTAGCTGGGGCCAACGTCCTGACTTTC.

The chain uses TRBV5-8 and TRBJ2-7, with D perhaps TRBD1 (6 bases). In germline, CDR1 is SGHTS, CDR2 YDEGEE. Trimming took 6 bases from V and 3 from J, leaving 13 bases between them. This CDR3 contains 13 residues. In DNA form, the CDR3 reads TGTGCCAGCAACAGACAGGAGGACTACGAGCAGTACTTC. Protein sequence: CASNRQEDYEQYF.

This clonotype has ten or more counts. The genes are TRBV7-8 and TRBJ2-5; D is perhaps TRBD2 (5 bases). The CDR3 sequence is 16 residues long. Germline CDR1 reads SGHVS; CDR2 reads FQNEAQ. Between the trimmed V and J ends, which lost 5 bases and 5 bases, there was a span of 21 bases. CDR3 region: CASSPGSWRLGETQYF. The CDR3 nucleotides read TGTGCCAGCAGCCCTGGGAGTTGGAGATTAGGGGAGACCCAGTACTTC.

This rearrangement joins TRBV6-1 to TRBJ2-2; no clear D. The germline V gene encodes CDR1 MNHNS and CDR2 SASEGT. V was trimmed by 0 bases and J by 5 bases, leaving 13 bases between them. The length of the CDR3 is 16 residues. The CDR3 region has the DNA TGTGCCAGCAGTGAAGCGCTTTACTCCACGACCGGGGAGCTGTTTTTT. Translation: CASSEALYSTTGELFF.

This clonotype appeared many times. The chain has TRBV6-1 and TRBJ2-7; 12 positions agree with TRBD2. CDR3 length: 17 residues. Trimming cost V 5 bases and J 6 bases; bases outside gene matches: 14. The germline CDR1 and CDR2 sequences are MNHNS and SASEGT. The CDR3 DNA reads TGTGCCAGCAGTCATAACTCTCTAGCGGGAGGGGTGGGCGAGCAGTACTTC. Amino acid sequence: CASSHNSLAGGVGEQYF.

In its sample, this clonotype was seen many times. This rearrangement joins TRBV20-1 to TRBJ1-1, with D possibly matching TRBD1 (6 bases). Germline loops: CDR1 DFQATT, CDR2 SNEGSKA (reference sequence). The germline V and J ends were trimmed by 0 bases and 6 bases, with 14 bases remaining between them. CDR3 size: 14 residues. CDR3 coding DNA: TGCAGTGCTAGAGATACCGGGGGCTGGGCTGAAGCTTTCTTT. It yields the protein CSARDTGGWAEAFF.

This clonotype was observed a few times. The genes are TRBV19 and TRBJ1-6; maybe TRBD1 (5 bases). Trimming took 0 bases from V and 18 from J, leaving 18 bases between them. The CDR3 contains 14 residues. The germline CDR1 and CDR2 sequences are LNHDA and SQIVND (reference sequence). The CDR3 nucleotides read TGTGCCAGTAGTATAGATCTGACGGGGGGTGCGTACCACTTT. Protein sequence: CASSIDLTGGAYHF.

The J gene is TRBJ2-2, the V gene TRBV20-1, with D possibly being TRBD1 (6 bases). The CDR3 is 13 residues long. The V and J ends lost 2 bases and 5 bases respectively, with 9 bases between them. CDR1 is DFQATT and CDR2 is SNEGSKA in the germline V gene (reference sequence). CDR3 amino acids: CSARRQGTGELFF. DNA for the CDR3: TGCAGTGCTAGACGGCAGGGGACCGGGGAGCTGTTTTTT.

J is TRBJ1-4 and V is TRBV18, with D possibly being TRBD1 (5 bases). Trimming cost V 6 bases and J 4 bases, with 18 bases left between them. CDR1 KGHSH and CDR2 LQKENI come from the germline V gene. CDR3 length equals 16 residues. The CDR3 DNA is TGTGCCAGCTCCCCAGACCTGGGACGGAGTAATGAAAAACTGTTTTTT. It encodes CASSPDLGRSNEKLFF.

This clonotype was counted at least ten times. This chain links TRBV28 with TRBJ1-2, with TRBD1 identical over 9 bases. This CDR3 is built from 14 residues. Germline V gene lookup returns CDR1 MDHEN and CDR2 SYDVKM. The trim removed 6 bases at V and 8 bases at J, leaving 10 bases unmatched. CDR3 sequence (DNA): TGTGCCAGCAGAAGACAGGGGGTCGAAGGGGGCTACACCTTC. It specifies CASRRQGVEGGYTF.

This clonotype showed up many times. In nucleotides, the CDR3 is TGCAGTGTAGGGGATGAGCAGTTCTTC. Translating gives CSVGDEQFF. The chain joins TRBV20-1 to TRBJ2-1; the D gene is possibly TRBD1 (5 bases). In germline, CDR1 is DFQATT, CDR2 SNEGSKA (reference sequence). This CDR3 has 9 amino acids. The V and J ends lost 7 bases and 8 bases respectively, with 6 bases between them.

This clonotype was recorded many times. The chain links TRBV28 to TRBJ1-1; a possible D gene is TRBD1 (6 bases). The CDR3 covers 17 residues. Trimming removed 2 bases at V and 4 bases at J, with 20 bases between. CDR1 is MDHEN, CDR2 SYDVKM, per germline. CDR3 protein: CASSLIWPGVRSTEAFF. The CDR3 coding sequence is TGTGCCAGCAGTTTAATTTGGCCAGGGGTGCGAAGCACTGAAGCTTTCTTT.